The T cell receptor (beta chain) described here comes from a study of T cell responses to AZD1222 COVID-19 vaccine. The CDR3 contains 15 residues. Germline CDR1 is MNHEY and CDR2 is SVGEGT. The V end lost 5 bases, the J end lost 5 bases, and 17 bases lay between the germline ends. Generated by immunoSEQ multiplex PCR, the TCRdb table keeps only in-frame clones and is missing some. The sample records 180,000 or so clones, approximately 90% being singletons. Turning to this clone: Its antigen is not known.

Whole-study findings and limits: Vaccine-associated CD4 TCRs spanned spike, dominant at 160-218 and 743-854.

The clonotype comes from an adult who received the MenACWY meningococcal vaccine as a control. The rearrangement uses TRBV6-2 or TRBV6-3 and TRBJ2-3; perhaps TRBD1 as D (6 bases). The sample in question was peripheral blood, obtained 28 days after the second dose of the MenACWY control vaccine. The CDR3 DNA sequence: TGTGCCAGCAGTGATGGACAGATTGCAAGAGATACGCAGTATTTT. Its protein product is CASSDGQIARDTQYF.